These 2 T cell receptor beta chains were all obtained from the same sample, sequenced in a study of OX40 agonist ivuxolimab in advanced cancers. Measured with immunoSEQ multiplex PCR; TCRdb has only the in-frame clones, and not every one. The table records 65,000 to 95,000 clones, 80% to 90% of them present only once. This material consisted of CD4+ or CD8+ T cells sorted from blood, taken in a trial of the OX40 agonist ivuxolimab. The receptors were sampled from an adult with an advanced solid tumor such as melanoma, head and neck, liver or kidney cancer.

The chain carries TRBV5-4 and TRBJ1-4; D is perhaps TRBD1 (6 bases). This CDR3 comprises 14 residues. The germline gives CDR1 SGHNT, CDR2 YYREEE (reference sequence). The ends were cut back, 7 bases at V and 7 bases at J, with 17 bases in the middle. CDR3 nucleotide sequence: TGTGCCAGCGGAAACAGGGTGGAGGGTGAAAAACTGTTTTTT. This codes for CASGNRVEGEKLFF.

The chain couples TRBV5-4 to TRBJ1-2; 10 bases line up with TRBD1. V was clipped by 3 bases and J by 2 bases; unmatched bases: 7. Germline loops: CDR1 SGHNT, CDR2 YYREEE (reference sequence). CDR3 length: 16 amino acids. CDR3 sequence (DNA): TGTGCCAGCAGCTCCCCCGGGACAGGGGTCAACTATGGCTACACCTTC. Translated, it gives CASSSPGTGVNYGYTF.